This T cell receptor (beta chain) was captured in a study of T-cell memory formation after mild COVID-19. As for the study in general: Clustering of TCRs was largely donor specific.

Per germline, CDR1 SEHNR and CDR2 FQNEAQ (reference sequence). Trimming removed 4 bases from V and 4 bases from J, with 10 bases in between. The CDR3 runs 14 residues. Findings and caveats of the study: There were some responding clones in pre-infection memory, which suggested that cross-reactive memory had joined. Contracting CD8+ clones were enriched in EMRA, CD4+ mainly in CM and EM. The study found balanced CD4/CD8 in clones contracting day 15 to 85 and a CD4+ lean in later expanders.

TCRdb re-analysed the 5' RACE reads in MiXCR, keeping a single row per CDR3 protein. Of about 130,000 distinct CDR3 sequences listed, about 17% are singletons. Comment on this clonotype: No antigen is known for it.

The chain couples TRBV7-9 to TRBJ1-4; D is possibly TRBD1 (5 bases). The sample taken for sequencing was PBMCs or a T cell subset sorted from them (not recorded which). This receptor was identified in a man between 18 and 29 years old who had mild COVID-19 (a few samples of this study predate the infection). Cell type and time point are not known. CDR3 region: CASSSGPLNEKLFF. CDR3 DNA sequence: TGTGCCAGCAGCTCGGGACCCCTTAATGAAAAACTGTTTTTT.